Sequencing of this TCR beta chain was carried out in a study of cytomegalovirus exposure and HLA in healthy donors. It was with 60 Vbeta and 13 Jbeta primers that the PCR ran. Assay used: immunoSEQ multiplex PCR; TCRdb lists only in-frame clones, some missing. The sample lists about 200,000 clones, around 83% seen once, with about 1.1% in the top ten. The germline V gene encodes CDR1 SGHVS and CDR2 FQNEAQ. The CDR3 has 14 amino acids. With V trimmed by 5 bases and J by 5 bases, 9 bases remained unmatched. The TCR was taken from a woman aged 40 to 49 in good health and CMV-seronegative. The sample comprised PBMCs. The rearrangement links TRBV7-8 to TRBJ2-7; 7 nucleotides match TRBD1. CDR3 DNA sequence: TGTGCCAGCAGCAGATCGACAGGGTCCAACGAGCAGTACGTC. Translated, it gives CASSRSTGSNEQYV.